This T cell receptor (beta chain) was profiled in a study of CD8 T cells in Susac syndrome. General observations from the study: The study's TCR sequencing and HLA analysis covered a relatively small number of individuals, and the study acknowledged this. Roughly 5 Susac-specific public clones appeared in CD8+ TEMRA repertoires, and sixteen in total CD8+ repertoires.

The RNA input was roughly 0.5 to 1 ug, and it was reverse transcribed with random hexamers. Multiplex immunoSEQ PCR targeted 54 Vbeta and 13 Jbeta TCR beta segments. TCRdb passed the immunoSEQ multiplex PCR reads through MiXCR, listing each CDR3 protein once. The sample yields approximately 190,000 distinct CDR3 sequences, more than 85% seen once. On this clonotype: Its antigen is currently unknown.

Germline CDR1 SGHRS, CDR2 YFSETQ. This CDR3 spans 14 amino acids. Trimming pared 5 bases from V and 0 bases from J, leaving 11 bases between. The sample consisted of CD8+ T cells from PBMCs. The receptor was derived from a human donor with Susac syndrome. The J gene is TRBJ1-1, the V gene TRBV5-1, with no clear D. The CDR3 nucleotides read TGCGCCAGCAGTGAGCCAGGAGTGAACACTGAAGCTTTCTTT. Residues: CASSEPGVNTEAFF.